These 28 T cell receptor beta chains share one sample of origin, sequenced in a study of cytomegalovirus exposure and HLA in healthy donors. Primers: 60 Vbeta forward and 13 Jbeta reverse. Generated by immunoSEQ multiplex PCR, the TCRdb table keeps only in-frame clones and is missing some. This table has about 59,000 clones, 70% to 75% appearing once. Sequencing input: PBMCs. The receptors were sampled from a man aged 25-45 years in good health and CMV-seropositive.

The J gene is TRBJ2-3, the V gene TRBV9; 7 nucleotides line up with TRBD2. The CDR3 totals 18 residues. V shed 0 bases and J 4 bases; nucleotides not matched to a gene: 14. Germline V gene data show CDR1 as SGDLS and CDR2 as YYNGEE. In DNA form, the CDR3 reads TGTGCCAGCAGCGTAGAGCAGCGGGGCGGCTTCCCGGCAGATACGCAGTATTTT. Residues: CASSVEQRGGFPADTQYF.

The V call is TRBV5-1, the J call TRBJ2-7; weak D call: TRBD1 (6 bases). The CDR3 extends over 13 amino acids. The V gene's germline CDR1 is SGHRS and CDR2 YFSETQ. V was cut by 0 bases and J by 12 bases, with 16 bases left in between. The CDR3 DNA reads TGCGCCAGCAGCTTGGGGCAGGGGCCCCGGGTGTACTTC. Translating gives CASSLGQGPRVYF.

Points on this clone: Other nucleotide sequences in the sample specify the same CDR3. This sequence joins TRBV28 and TRBJ1-2; 7 nucleotides agree with TRBD1. Trimming took 3 bases from V and 6 from J; bases not matched to a gene: 4. CDR3 length equals 13 residues. Germline-derived CDR1 and CDR2 are MDHEN and SYDVKM. CDR3 DNA sequence: TGTGCCAGCAGTTTGGGGCAGGGGGATGGCTACACCTTC. This encodes CASSLGQGDGYTF.

The chain uses TRBV29-1 and TRBJ2-1; 13 bases fit TRBD2. Unmatched junction bases numbered 2, after V lost 6 bases and J lost 3 bases. The CDR3 sequence is 14 residues long. The V gene's germline CDR1 is SQVTM and CDR2 ANQGSEA. CDR3 DNA sequence: TGCAGCGTACGGACTAGCGGGGGCTACAATGAGCAGTTCTTC. It encodes CSVRTSGGYNEQFF.

Note on this clone: A read error may produce the germline difference seen at one junction end. This chain uses TRBV4-2 with TRBJ1-2; D unresolved. The CDR3 length is 17 residues. The germline gives CDR1 LGHNA, CDR2 YNFKEQ. DNA of the CDR3: TGTGCCAGCAGACAAGAGGCACAGAGTAAAGTTAACTATGGCTACACCTTC. Amino acids: CASRQEAQSKVNYGYTF.

CDR3 DNA: TGTGCCAGCACCAGTTATTCGGAGACCCAGTACTTC. It yields the protein CASTSYSETQYF. This chain connects TRBV7-9 to TRBJ2-5, with D hard to call. The germline V gene has CDR1 SEHNR and CDR2 FQNEAQ (reference sequence). Between the trimmed V and J ends, which lost 7 bases and 5 bases, there was a span of 11 bases. The CDR3 runs to 12 residues.

In nucleotides, the CDR3 is TGTGCCAGCAGCGAACAGGGGTGGAACACTGAAGCTTTCTTT. Translation: CASSEQGWNTEAFF. J is TRBJ1-1 and V is TRBV5-4; TRBD1 agrees at 7 bases. CDR1 and CDR2 (germline): SGHNT, YYREEE (reference sequence). V lost 4 bases to trimming and J lost 1 base; unmatched junction nucleotides: 4. The CDR3 runs 14 residues.

The genes are TRBV28 and TRBJ1-4; 7 bases line up with TRBD1. The CDR3 runs 14 residues. CDR1 and CDR2 from the germline V gene are MDHEN and SYDVKM. The V and J ends lost 11 bases and 0 bases, in that order; junction bases with no gene match: 6. The DNA of the CDR3 is TGTGCCGCCAGACAGGGTACAACTAATGAAAAACTGTTTTTT. It is translated as CAARQGTTNEKLFF.

The gene calls are TRBV5-4 and TRBJ1-2; TRBD1 matches 7 bases. CDR1 is SGHNT and CDR2 is YYREEE in the germline V gene (reference sequence). J lost 4 bases, V lost 6 bases, and 6 bases had no gene match. The CDR3 has 13 residues. The CDR3, as DNA: TGTGCCAGCAACCAAGGACAGGCCTATGGCTACACCTTC. Its protein product is CASNQGQAYGYTF.

V gene TRBV11-2 combines with J gene TRBJ2-7; a possible D gene is TRBD2 (5 bases). This CDR3 is built from 15 residues. V lost 4 bases and J lost 0, with 13 bases in between. CDR1 SGHAT and CDR2 FQNNGV come from the germline V gene. In DNA form, the CDR3 reads TGTGCCAGCAGCTCCCCTACGGGGAGCTCCTACGAGCAGTACTTC. This sequence encodes CASSSPTGSSYEQYF. Looking up the rest from reference TRBV11-2 and TRBJ2-7 gives the full variable domain: EAGVAQSPRYKIIEKRQSVAFWCNPISGHATLYWYQQILGQGPKLLIQFQNNGVVDDSQLPKDRFSAERLKGVDSTLKIQPAKLEDSAVYLCASSSPTGSSYEQYFGPGTRLTVT.

In this sample, this clone turned up once. This chain connects TRBV7-8 to TRBJ1-1, with a tentative D call TRBD1 (5 bases). The CDR3 is 14 residues long. The germline V gene encodes CDR1 SGHVS and CDR2 FQNEAQ. V lost 3 bases to trimming and J lost 0 bases, with 8 bases between them. The chain's CDR3 is CASSLIRVNTEAFF. The CDR3 region has the DNA TGTGCCAGCAGCTTGATCAGGGTGAACACTGAAGCTTTCTTT.

The chain employs TRBV19 and TRBJ1-1; D unresolved. The CDR3 spans 11 residues. V lost 10 bases and J 8 bases, leaving 14 bases between the germline ends. Per germline, CDR1 LNHDA and CDR2 SQIVND (reference sequence). The CDR3 bases are TGTGCCACCATTACGGTAGCCGAAGCTTTCTTT. Its translation is CATITVAEAFF.

The chain couples TRBV4-1 to TRBJ2-7; 9 bases are shared with TRBD1. The J segment lost 8 bases and the V segment lost 1 base, leaving 9 bases of the junction unmatched. Germline CDR1 MGHRA, CDR2 YSYEKL. The CDR3 has 15 amino acids. CDR3 nucleotides: TGCGCCAGCAGCCAAGCCGGGACAGGGAGCAGTAAGCAGTACTTC. It yields the protein CASSQAGTGSSKQYF.

This chain links TRBV19 with TRBJ2-7, with 8 positions matching TRBD1. The V gene's germline CDR1 is LNHDA and CDR2 SQIVND (reference sequence). The CDR3 covers 13 residues. The J segment lost 6 bases and the V segment lost 5 bases, leaving 6 bases of the junction unmatched. The CDR3 loop reads CASSPRGLVEQYF. The CDR3 DNA sequence: TGTGCCAGTAGTCCCAGGGGGCTGGTCGAGCAGTACTTC.

By share, this clone ranks as medium-sized. The CDR3 nucleotides read TGTGCCAGCAGTCCCGGGACAGGGGGCATTGAAAAACTGTTTTTT. Protein sequence: CASSPGTGGIEKLFF. The V and J genes are TRBV2 and TRBJ1-4; 12 bases map to TRBD1. CDR3 length: 15 amino acids. The germline V gene has CDR1 SNHLY and CDR2 FYNNEI. Losses at the gene ends were 5 bases for V and 7 bases for J; bases not matched to a gene: 5.

The chain recombines TRBV19 with TRBJ2-1, with TRBD2 matching over 8 bases. V lost 2 bases to trimming and J lost 6 bases; unmatched junction nucleotides: 9. The CDR3 is 16 residues long. In germline, CDR1 is LNHDA, CDR2 SQIVND (reference sequence). The CDR3 sequence: CASSIPGGHPINEQFF. CDR3 nucleotides: TGTGCCAGTAGTATACCGGGGGGGCACCCTATCAATGAGCAGTTCTTC. Full variable domain (rest looked up from reference TRBV19 and TRBJ2-1): DGGITQSPKYLFRKEGQNVTLSCEQNLNHDAMYWYRQDPGQGLRLIYYSQIVNDFQKGDIAEGYSVSREKKESFPLTVTSAQKNPTAFYLCASSIPGGHPINEQFFGPGTRLTVL.

On this clone: One junction end does not reproduce the germline sequence, and a read error may be involved. The chain couples TRBV5-5 to TRBJ2-6, with D possibly being TRBD1 (5 bases). The CDR3 runs to 15 residues. Germline CDR1 and CDR2: SGHKS and YYEKEE (reference sequence). The CDR3 loop is CASSLDGSGASVLTF. The CDR3, as DNA: TGTGCCAGCAGCTTGGACGGCTCTGGGGCCAGCGTCCTGACTTTC.

This chain links TRBV7-2 with TRBJ2-3; 9 nucleotides line up with TRBD2. The CDR3 sequence is 14 residues long. Germline assignment: CDR1 SGHTA and CDR2 FQGNSA. Trimming took 7 bases from V and 9 from J; bases not matched to a gene: 11. This CDR3 reads CASKTSGLRGTQYF. The CDR3 region has the DNA TGTGCCAGCAAGACTAGCGGTTTAAGGGGCACGCAGTATTTT.

This clone was found once. This sequence joins TRBV29-1 and TRBJ1-4; D gene unclear. V was shortened by 6 bases and J by 4 bases, with 9 bases between the two germline ends. CDR3 size: 12 residues. CDR1 is SQVTM and CDR2 is ANQGSEA in the germline V gene. The CDR3 protein is CSVTRGNEKLFF. The CDR3 DNA follows: TGCAGCGTGACCCGGGGTAATGAAAAACTGTTTTTT. The full variable domain, in which reference TRBV29-1 and TRBJ1-4 provide the parts outside the CDR3, is SAVISQKPSRDICQRGTSLTIQCQVDSQVTMMFWYRQQPGQSLTLIATANQGSEATYESGFVIDKFPISRPNLTFSTLTVSNMSPEDSSIYLCSVTRGNEKLFFGSGTQLSVL.

The J gene is TRBJ2-5, the V gene TRBV28, with 7 bases aligning to TRBD2. The germline V gene encodes CDR1 MDHEN and CDR2 SYDVKM. The CDR3 contains 13 residues. V dropped 4 bases and J dropped 11; count of bases not matched to a gene: 10. The CDR3 here is CASSYRGGQEQYF. Written as DNA, the CDR3 is TGTGCCAGCAGTTATAGGGGAGGGCAAGAGCAGTACTTC.

The chain couples TRBV14 to TRBJ2-5; the D gene is possibly TRBD2 (5 bases). Germline CDR1 is SGHDN and CDR2 is FVKESK. The CDR3 is 15 residues long. The V end lost 2 bases, the J end lost 5 bases, and 15 bases lay between the germline ends. The CDR3 region has the DNA TGTGCCAGCAGCCAAACCGAACTAGTCTGGGAGACCCAGTACTTC. It specifies CASSQTELVWETQYF.

In its sample, this clone was seen a few times. The gene calls are TRBV27 and TRBJ2-1; TRBD2 aligns across 10 bases. The CDR3 loop spans 15 amino acids. Unmatched junction bases numbered 12, after V lost 4 bases and J lost 12 bases. Germline values: CDR1 MNHEY, CDR2 SMNVEV (reference sequence). The CDR3 DNA sequence: TGTGCCAGCAGTTCTGTAGCGGGGGGACCTAGGGGGCAGTTCTTC. It codes for CASSSVAGGPRGQFF.

The DNA for the CDR3 is TGTGCCAGCAGCGTAGGGGCCATTAGTGGAGGCTACACCTTC. Protein sequence: CASSVGAISGGYTF. V gene TRBV7-3 combines with J gene TRBJ1-2; D may be TRBD1 (5 bases). This CDR3 comprises 14 residues. The V and J ends lost 5 bases and 8 bases respectively, with 18 bases between them. The germline V gene encodes CDR1 SGHTA and CDR2 FQGTGA.

This sequence joins TRBV5-4 and TRBJ1-2; the D gene is possibly TRBD1 (5 bases). The CDR3 has 14 amino acids. Germline V gene sequence: CDR1 SGHNT, CDR2 YYREEE (reference sequence). The V end was cut by 6 bases, the J end by 3 bases, with 15 bases between. The CDR3 loop is CASNPRGYDYGYTF. CDR3 DNA sequence: TGTGCCAGCAACCCTCGGGGGTATGACTATGGCTACACCTTC.

The V gene is TRBV7-9, the J gene TRBJ2-7; 8 nucleotides agree with TRBD1. CDR1 is SEHNR and CDR2 is FQNEAQ in the germline V gene (reference sequence). Trimming took 8 bases from V and 3 from J; bases not matched to a gene: 3. The CDR3 loop spans 12 amino acids. This CDR3 is CASRGQGYEQYF. Written as DNA, the CDR3 is TGTGCCAGCCGAGGACAGGGCTACGAGCAGTACTTC.

The chain employs TRBV19 and TRBJ2-7, with D perhaps matching TRBD2 (7 bases). Between the trimmed V and J ends, which lost 5 bases and 3 bases, there was a span of 20 bases. The CDR3 loop spans 16 amino acids. CDR1 and CDR2 (germline): LNHDA, SQIVND (reference sequence). The DNA for the CDR3 is TGTGCCAGTAGTCCCCCCCTAGGGGGGGGCCGCTACGAGCAGTACTTC. Protein: CASSPPLGGGRYEQYF.

This clone was seen a single time. CDR3 bases: TGTGCCAGCAGGTTGGTCCTAAACTATGGCTACACCTTC. Translating gives CASRLVLNYGYTF. This chain links TRBV6-1 with TRBJ1-2; D is unclear. The V gene's germline CDR1 is MNHNS and CDR2 SASEGT. V dropped 6 bases and J dropped 2 bases, with 10 bases sitting between them. This CDR3 comprises 13 residues.

This chain joins TRBV18 and TRBJ2-7, with D possibly TRBD1 on 5 matching bases. Deletions cut 4 bases from V and 5 bases from J, with 12 bases between. Germline values: CDR1 KGHSH, CDR2 LQKENI. The CDR3 loop spans 13 amino acids. DNA for the CDR3: TGTGCCAGCTCACTACTATCAGGGCACGAGCAGTACTTC. Translation gives CASSLLSGHEQYF.